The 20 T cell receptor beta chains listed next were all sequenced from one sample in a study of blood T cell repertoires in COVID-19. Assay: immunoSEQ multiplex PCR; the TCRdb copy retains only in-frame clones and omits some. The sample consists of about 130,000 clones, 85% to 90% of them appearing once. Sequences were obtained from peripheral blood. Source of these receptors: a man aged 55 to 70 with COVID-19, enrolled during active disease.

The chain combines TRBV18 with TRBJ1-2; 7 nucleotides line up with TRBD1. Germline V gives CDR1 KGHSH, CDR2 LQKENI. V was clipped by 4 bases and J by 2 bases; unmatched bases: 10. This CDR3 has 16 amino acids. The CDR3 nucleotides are TGTGCCAGCTCACATGCCCGGGACAGCCTGAACTATGGCTACACCTTC. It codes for CASSHARDSLNYGYTF.

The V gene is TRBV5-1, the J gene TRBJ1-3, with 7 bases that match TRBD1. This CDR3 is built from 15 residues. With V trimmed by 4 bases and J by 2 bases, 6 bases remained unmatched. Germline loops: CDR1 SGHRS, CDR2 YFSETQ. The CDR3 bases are TGCGCCAGCAGCGAGCAGGGGGTGGCTGGAAACACCATATATTTT. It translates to CASSEQGVAGNTIYF.

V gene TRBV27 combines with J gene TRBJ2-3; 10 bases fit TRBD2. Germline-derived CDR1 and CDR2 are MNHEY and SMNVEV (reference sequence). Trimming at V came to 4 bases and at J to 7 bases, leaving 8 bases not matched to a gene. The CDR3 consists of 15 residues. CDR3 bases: TGTGCCAGCAGTTCCGAGCGGGGGGGCCGTAATACGCAGTATTTT. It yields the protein CASSSERGGRNTQYF.

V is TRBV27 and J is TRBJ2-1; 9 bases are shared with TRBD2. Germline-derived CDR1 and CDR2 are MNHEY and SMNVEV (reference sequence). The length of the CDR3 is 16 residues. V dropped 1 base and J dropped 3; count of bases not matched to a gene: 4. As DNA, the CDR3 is TGTGCCAGCAGTTTATTAGAACTAGCGGGCTACAATGAGCAGTTCTTC. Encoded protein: CASSLLELAGYNEQFF.

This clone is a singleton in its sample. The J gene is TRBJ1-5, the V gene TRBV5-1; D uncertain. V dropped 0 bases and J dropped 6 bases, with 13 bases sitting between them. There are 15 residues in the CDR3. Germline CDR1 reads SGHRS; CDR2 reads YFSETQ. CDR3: CASSLGAGNGQPQHF. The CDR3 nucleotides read TGCGCCAGCAGCTTGGGGGCCGGTAATGGTCAGCCCCAGCATTTT. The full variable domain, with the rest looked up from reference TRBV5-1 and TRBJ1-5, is KAGVTQTPRYLIKTRGQQVTLSCSPISGHRSVSWYQQTPGQGLQFLFEYFSETQRNKGNFPGRFSGRQFSNSRSEMNVSTLELGDSALYLCASSLGAGNGQPQHFGDGTRLSIL.

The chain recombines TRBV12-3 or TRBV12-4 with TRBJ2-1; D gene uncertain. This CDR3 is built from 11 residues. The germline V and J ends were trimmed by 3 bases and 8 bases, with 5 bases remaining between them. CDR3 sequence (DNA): TGTGCCAGCAGTTTGTCGGATGAGCAGTTCTTC. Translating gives CASSLSDEQFF.

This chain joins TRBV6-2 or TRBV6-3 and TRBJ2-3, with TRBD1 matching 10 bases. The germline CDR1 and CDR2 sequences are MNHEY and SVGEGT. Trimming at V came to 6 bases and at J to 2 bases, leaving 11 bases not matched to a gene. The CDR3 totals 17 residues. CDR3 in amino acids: CASSRQGAFIHTDTQYF. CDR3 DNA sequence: TGTGCCAGCAGCCGACAGGGGGCTTTTATACACACAGATACGCAGTATTTT.

This chain's CDR3 is CASSETAAPLHF. The CDR3 DNA follows: TGTGCCAGCAGTGAGACAGCAGCACCCCTCCACTTT. V and J are TRBV27 and TRBJ1-6; maybe TRBD1 (5 bases). Trimming took 5 bases from V and 11 from J, leaving 10 bases between them. This CDR3 spans 12 amino acids. Germline assignment: CDR1 MNHEY and CDR2 SMNVEV (reference sequence).

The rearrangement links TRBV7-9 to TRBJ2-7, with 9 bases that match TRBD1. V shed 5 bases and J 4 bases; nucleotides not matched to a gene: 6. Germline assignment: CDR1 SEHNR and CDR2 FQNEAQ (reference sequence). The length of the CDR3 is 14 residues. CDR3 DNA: TGTGCCAGCAGCCGTCCCGGGACAGGGTACGAGCAGTACTTC. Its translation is CASSRPGTGYEQYF.

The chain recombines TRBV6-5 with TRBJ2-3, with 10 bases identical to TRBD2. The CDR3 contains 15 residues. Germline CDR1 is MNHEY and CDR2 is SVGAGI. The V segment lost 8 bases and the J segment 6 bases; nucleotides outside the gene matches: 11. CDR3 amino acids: CASGKPSGGGDTQYF. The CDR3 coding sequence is TGTGCCAGCGGCAAACCTAGCGGGGGAGGGGATACGCAGTATTTT.

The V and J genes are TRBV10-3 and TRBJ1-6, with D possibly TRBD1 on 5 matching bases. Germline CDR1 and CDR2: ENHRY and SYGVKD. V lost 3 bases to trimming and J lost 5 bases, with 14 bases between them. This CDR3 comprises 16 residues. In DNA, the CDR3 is TGTGCCATCAGTGAAGTCCGGGGGGGAAATAATTCACCCCTCCACTTT. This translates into CAISEVRGGNNSPLHF.

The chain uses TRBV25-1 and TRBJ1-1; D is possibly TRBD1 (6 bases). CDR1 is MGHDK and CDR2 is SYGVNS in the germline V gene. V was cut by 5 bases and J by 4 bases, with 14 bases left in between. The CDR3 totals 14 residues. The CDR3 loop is CASSPTGWATEAFF. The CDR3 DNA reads TGTGCCAGCAGTCCAACAGGGTGGGCCACTGAAGCTTTCTTT.

The CDR3 coding sequence is TGTGCCAGCTCACTTAGTAGGCAGGGGACGGGGTACGAGCAGTACTTC. Translation gives CASSLSRQGTGYEQYF. The chain has TRBV18 and TRBJ2-7, with a possible D match to TRBD1 (6 bases). This CDR3 is 16 amino acids long. V dropped 4 bases and J dropped 4 bases, with 20 bases sitting between them. Looked up from germline, CDR1 is KGHSH and CDR2 is LQKENI.

CDR3 sequence (DNA): TGTGCCACCAGCAGGACAGGTCTCCAAGAGACCCAGTACTTC. As protein: CATSRTGLQETQYF. The chain uses TRBV15 and TRBJ2-5; possible D gene TRBD1, 6 bases. V lost 3 bases and J 1 base, leaving 9 bases between the germline ends. The CDR3 has 14 amino acids. Germline CDR1 and CDR2: LNHNV and YYDKDF (reference sequence). The full variable domain, in which reference TRBV15 and TRBJ2-5 provide the parts outside the CDR3, is DAMVIQNPRYQVTQFGKPVTLSCSQTLNHNVMYWYQQKSSQAPKLLFHYYDKDFNNEADTPDNFQSRRPNTSFCFLDIRSPGLGDTAMYLCATSRTGLQETQYFGPGTRLLVL.

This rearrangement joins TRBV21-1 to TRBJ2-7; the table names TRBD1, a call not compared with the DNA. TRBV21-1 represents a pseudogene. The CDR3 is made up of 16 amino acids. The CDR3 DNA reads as TGTGCCAGCAGCAAAGAGGGCCAGGGTATCTCCTACGAGCAGTACTTC. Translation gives CASSKEGQGISYEQYF.

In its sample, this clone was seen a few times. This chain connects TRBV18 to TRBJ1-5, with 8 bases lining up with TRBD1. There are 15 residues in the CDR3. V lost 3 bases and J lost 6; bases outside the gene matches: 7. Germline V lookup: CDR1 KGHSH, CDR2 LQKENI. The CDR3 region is CASSPGQGIAQPQHF. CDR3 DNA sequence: TGTGCCAGCTCACCCGGACAGGGTATCGCTCAGCCCCAGCATTTT.

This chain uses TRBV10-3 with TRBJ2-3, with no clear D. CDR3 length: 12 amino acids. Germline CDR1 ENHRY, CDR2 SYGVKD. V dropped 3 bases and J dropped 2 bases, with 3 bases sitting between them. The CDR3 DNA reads TGTGCCATCAGTGAATACACAGATACGCAGTATTTT. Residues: CAISEYTDTQYF.

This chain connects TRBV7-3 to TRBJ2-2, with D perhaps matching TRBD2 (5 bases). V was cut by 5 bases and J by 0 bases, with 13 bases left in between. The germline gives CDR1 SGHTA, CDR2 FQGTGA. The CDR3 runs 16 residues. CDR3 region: CASSLRATPNTGELFF. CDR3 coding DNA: TGTGCCAGCAGCCTGAGGGCCACCCCGAACACCGGGGAGCTGTTTTTT.

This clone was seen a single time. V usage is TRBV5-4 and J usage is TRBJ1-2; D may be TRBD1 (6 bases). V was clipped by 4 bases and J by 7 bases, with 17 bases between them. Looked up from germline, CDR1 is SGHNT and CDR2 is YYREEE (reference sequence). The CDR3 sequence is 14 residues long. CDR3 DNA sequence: TGTGCCAGCAGCCCCACAACGTACAGGGCTGGCTACACCTTC. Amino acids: CASSPTTYRAGYTF.

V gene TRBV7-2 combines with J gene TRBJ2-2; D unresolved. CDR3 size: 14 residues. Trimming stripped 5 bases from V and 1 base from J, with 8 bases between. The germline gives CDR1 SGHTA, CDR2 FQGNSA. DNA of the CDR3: TGTGCCAGCAGCCTTACACGGAACACCGGGGAGCTGTTTTTT. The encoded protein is CASSLTRNTGELFF. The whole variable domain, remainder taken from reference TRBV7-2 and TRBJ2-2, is GAGVSQSPSNKVTEKGKDVELRCDPISGHTALYWYRQSLGQGLEFLIYFQGNSAPDKSGLPSDRFSAERTGGSVSTLTIQRTQQEDSAVYLCASSLTRNTGELFFGEGSRLTVL.